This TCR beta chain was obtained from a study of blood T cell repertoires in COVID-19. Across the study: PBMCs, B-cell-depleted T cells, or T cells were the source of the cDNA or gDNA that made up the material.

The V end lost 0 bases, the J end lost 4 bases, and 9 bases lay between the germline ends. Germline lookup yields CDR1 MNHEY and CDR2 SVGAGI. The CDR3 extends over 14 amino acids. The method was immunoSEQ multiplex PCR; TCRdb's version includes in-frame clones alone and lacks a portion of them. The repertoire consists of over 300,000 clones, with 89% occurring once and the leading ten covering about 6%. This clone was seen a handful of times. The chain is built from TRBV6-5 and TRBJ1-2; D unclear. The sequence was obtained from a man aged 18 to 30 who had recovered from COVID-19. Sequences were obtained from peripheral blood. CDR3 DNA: TGTGCCAGCAGTTACTCCGGGGTTGCCTATGGCTACACCTTC. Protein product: CASSYSGVAYGYTF.